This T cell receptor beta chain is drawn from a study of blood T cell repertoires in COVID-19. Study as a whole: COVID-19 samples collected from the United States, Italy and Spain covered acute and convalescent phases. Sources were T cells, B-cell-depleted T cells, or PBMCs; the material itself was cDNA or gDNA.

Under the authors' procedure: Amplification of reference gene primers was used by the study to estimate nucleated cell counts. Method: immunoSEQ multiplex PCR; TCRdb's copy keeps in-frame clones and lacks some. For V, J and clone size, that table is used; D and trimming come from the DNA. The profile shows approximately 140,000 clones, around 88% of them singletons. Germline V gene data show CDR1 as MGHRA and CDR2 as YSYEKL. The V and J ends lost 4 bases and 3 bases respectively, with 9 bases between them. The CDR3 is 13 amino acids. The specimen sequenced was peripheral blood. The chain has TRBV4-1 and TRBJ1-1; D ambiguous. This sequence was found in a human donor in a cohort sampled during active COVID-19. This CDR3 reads CASSLSGYTEAFF. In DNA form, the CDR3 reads TGCGCCAGCAGCCTCTCGGGATACACTGAAGCTTTCTTT.